These T cell receptor beta chains were read from a single sample in a study of T cells expressing NK-cell markers. One entry per CDR3 protein, without DNA, is what TCRdb gives after re-calling the 5' RACE reads. This sample's table reports about 260,000 distinct CDR3 sequences. The source material was blood T cells: a sorted CD56 or NKG2C T cell subset, CD4+ or CD8+ T cells, or bulk PBMC T cells (not recorded which). The receptors shown here come from a woman between 18 and 70 years old in good health. Each CDR3 is given with its conserved first and last residue.

j_call v_call cdr3_aa
TRBJ2-1 TRBV7-3 CASRLTANSYNEQFF
TRBJ2-3 TRBV29-1 CSVAPDTDTQYF
TRBJ1-4 TRBV11-2 CASSSWDREGEKLFF
TRBJ1-3 TRBV12-3/TRBV12-4 CASSTRTGDTIYF
TRBJ1-6 TRBV5-1 CASSHRDSYHSPLHF
TRBJ2-3 TRBV4-3 CASSQDLRPNTDTQYF
TRBJ2-2 TRBV25-1 CASSGRVGAGELFF
TRBJ2-2 TRBV7-7 CASSSEATGELFF
TRBJ2-7 TRBV5-6 CASSSPGGRGSYEQYF
TRBJ1-4 TRBV11-2 CASSSQRGTNEKLFF
TRBJ1-6 TRBV7-6 CASSLVTGLPGDSPLHF
TRBJ2-1 TRBV14 CASHPGGPGKQFF
TRBJ2-1 TRBV6-5 CASLGGGKSYNEQFF
TRBJ1-1 TRBV5-1 CASSSKGGRGTEAFF
TRBJ2-1 TRBV5-4 CASSPRTLSSYNEQFF
TRBJ2-1 TRBV28 CASSLSGLSAYNEQFF
TRBJ2-1 TRBV11-3 CASSVSGFLDNEQFF
TRBJ1-2 TRBV6-1 CASSTLSRGPYGYTF
TRBJ1-2 TRBV5-1 CASSLALTGGLGYTF
TRBJ2-5 TRBV7-9 CASTGGEEETQYF
TRBJ2-4 TRBV5-1 CASSLEGGPLQNIQYF
TRBJ2-2 TRBV12-3/TRBV12-4 CASKTGGTNTGELFF
TRBJ1-2 TRBV18 CASFGPRGYTF